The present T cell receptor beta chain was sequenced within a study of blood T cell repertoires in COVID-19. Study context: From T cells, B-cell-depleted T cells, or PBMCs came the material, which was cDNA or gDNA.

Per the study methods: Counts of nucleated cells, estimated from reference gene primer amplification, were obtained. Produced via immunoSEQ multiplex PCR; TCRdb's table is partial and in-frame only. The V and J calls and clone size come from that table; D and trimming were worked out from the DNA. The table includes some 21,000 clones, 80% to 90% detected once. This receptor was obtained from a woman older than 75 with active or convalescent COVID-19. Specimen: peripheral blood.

The CDR3 reads CATSVGAGSSYEQYF. CDR3 coding DNA: TGTGCCACCAGTGTCGGAGCGGGATCTTCCTACGAGCAGTACTTC. The genes are TRBV24-1 and TRBJ2-7; 7 positions agree with TRBD2. In germline, CDR1 is KGHDR, CDR2 SFDVKD. Trimming removed 5 bases from V and 1 base from J; junction bases left unmatched: 7. CDR3 length: 15 amino acids.